What follows describes a single T cell receptor (beta chain). Its antigen is still unknown. The data are from a study of CD8 T cells in ankylosing spondylitis. Study-wide results and limits: Clones that were linked to disease were CD8+ and were relatively rare in peripheral blood. Clones linked to disease were reported to show significant enrichment in matched ankylosing spondylitis synovial fluid.

The CDR3 loop spans 18 amino acids. Germline loops: CDR1 SGHAT, CDR2 FQDESV (reference sequence). J was trimmed by 5 bases and V by 4 bases; bases with no gene match: 13. Molecular-barcoded quantitative 5'-RACE produced these TCR beta libraries. TCRdb ran MiXCR on the 5' RACE reads and lists one entry per CDR3 protein. Of 250,000 to 400,000 distinct CDR3 sequences in the sample, under 14% are singletons; the top ten hold roughly 9.1%. This sequence originates from a female donor with ankylosing spondylitis or in good health (not recorded which). The chain combines TRBV11-1 with TRBJ2-7; 14 nucleotides align to TRBD2. The sample was blood, either unsorted or a sorted T cell fraction (not recorded which). CDR3 coding DNA: TGTGCCAGCAGCTGGGTTCCGGGACTAGCGGGAGTTCTCCACGAGCAGTACTTC. This sequence encodes CASSWVPGLAGVLHEQYF.